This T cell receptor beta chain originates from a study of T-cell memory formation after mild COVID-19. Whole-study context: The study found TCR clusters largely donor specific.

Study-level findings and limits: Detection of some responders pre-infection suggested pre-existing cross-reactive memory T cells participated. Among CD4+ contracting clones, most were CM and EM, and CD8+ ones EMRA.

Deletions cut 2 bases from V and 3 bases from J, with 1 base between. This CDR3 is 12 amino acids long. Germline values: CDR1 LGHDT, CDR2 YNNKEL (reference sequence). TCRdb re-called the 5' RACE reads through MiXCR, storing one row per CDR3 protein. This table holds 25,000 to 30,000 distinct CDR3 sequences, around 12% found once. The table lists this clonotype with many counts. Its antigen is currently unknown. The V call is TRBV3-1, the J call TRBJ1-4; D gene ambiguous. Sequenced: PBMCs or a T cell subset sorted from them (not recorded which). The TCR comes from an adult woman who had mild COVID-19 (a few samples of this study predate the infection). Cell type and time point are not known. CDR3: CASSQSNEKLFF. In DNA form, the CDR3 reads TGTGCCAGCAGCCAATCTAATGAAAAACTGTTTTTT.